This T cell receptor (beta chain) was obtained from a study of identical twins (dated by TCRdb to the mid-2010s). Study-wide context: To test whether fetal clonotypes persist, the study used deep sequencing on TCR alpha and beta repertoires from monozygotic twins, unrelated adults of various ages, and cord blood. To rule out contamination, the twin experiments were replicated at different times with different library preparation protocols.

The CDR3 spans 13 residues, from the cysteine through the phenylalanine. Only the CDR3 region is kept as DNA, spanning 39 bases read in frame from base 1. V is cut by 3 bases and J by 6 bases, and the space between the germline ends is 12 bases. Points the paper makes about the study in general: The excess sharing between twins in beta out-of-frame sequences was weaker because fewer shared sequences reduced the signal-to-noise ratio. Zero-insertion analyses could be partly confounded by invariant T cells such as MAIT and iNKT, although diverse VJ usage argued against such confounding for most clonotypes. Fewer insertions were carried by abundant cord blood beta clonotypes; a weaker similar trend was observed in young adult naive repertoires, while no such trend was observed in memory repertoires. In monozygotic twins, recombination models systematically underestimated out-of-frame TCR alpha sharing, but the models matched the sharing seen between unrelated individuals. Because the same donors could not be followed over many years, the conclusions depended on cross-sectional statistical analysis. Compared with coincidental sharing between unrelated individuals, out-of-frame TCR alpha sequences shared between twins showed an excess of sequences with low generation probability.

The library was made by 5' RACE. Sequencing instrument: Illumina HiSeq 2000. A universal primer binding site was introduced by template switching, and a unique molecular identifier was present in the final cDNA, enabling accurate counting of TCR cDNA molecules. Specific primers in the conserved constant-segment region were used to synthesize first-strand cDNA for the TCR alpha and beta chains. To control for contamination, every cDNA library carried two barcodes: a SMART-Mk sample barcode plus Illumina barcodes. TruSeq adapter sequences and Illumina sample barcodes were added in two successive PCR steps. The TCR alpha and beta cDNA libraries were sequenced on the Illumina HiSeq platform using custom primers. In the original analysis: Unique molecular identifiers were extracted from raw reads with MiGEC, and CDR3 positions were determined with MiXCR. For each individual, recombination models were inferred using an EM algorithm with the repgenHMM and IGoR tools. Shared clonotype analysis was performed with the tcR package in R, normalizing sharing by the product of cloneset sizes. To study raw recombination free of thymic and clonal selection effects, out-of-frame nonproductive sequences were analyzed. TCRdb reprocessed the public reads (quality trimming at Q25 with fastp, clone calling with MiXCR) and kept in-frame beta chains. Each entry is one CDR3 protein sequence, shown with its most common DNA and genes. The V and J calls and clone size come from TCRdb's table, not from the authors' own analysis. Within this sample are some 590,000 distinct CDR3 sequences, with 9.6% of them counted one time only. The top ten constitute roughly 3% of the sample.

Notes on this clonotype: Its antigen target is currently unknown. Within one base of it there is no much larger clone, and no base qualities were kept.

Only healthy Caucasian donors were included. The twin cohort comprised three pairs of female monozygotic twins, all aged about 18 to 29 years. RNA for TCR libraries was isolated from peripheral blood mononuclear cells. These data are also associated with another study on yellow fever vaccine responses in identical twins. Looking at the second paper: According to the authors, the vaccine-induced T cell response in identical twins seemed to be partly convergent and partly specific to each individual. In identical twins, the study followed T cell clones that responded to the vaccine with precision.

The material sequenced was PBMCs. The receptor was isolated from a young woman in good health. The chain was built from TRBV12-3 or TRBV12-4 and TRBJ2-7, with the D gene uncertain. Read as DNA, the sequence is TGTGCCAGCAGTTTCGGAATTGGGTCCGAGCAGTACTTC. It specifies CASSFGIGSEQYF.